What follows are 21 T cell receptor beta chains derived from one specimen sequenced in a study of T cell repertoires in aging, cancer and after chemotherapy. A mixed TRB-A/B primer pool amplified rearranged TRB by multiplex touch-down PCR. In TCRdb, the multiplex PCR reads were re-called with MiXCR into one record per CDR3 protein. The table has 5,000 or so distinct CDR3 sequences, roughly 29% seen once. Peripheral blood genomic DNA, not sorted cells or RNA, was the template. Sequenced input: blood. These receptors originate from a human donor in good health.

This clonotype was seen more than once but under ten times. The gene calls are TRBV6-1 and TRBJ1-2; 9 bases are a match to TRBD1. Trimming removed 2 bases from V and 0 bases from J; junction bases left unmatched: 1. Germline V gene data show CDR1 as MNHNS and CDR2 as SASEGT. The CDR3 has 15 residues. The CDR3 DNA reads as TGTGCCAGCAGTGAATGGACAGGGGCTAACTATGGCTACACCTTC. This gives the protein CASSEWTGANYGYTF.

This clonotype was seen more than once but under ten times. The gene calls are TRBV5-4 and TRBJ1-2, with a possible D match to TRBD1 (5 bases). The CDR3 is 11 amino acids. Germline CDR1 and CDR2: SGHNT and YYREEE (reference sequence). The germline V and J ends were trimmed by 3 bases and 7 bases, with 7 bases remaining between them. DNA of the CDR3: TGTGCCAGCAGCTCCAGGGTTGGCTACACCTTC. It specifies CASSSRVGYTF.

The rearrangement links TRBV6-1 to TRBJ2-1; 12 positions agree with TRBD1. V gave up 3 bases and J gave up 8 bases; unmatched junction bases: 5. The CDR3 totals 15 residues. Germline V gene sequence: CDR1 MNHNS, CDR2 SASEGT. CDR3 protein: CASSDRDRGHDEQFF. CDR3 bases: TGTGCCAGCAGTGACCGGGACAGGGGGCACGATGAGCAGTTCTTC.

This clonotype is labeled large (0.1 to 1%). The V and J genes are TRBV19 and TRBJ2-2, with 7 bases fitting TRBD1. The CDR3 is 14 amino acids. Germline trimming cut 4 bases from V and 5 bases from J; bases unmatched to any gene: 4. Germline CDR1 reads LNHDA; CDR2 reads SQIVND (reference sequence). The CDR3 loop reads CASSTGQRTGELFF. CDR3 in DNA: TGTGCCAGTAGTACGGGACAGCGGACCGGGGAGCTGTTTTTT. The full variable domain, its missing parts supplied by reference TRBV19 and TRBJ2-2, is DGGITQSPKYLFRKEGQNVTLSCEQNLNHDAMYWYRQDPGQGLRLIYYSQIVNDFQKGDIAEGYSVSREKKESFPLTVTSAQKNPTAFYLCASSTGQRTGELFFGEGSRLTVL.

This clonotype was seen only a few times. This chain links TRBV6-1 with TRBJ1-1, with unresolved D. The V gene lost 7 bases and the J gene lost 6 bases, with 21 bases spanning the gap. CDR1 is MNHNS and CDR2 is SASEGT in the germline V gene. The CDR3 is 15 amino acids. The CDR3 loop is CASTTLWGGIAEAFF. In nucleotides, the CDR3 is TGTGCCAGCACCACCCTTTGGGGAGGAATTGCTGAAGCTTTCTTT.

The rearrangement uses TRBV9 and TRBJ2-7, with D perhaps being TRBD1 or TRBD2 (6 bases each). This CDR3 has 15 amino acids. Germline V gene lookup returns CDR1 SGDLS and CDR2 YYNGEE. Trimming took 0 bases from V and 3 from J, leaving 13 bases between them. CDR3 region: CASSVAGARDYEQYF. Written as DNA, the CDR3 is TGTGCCAGCAGCGTAGCGGGGGCCAGGGACTACGAGCAGTACTTC.

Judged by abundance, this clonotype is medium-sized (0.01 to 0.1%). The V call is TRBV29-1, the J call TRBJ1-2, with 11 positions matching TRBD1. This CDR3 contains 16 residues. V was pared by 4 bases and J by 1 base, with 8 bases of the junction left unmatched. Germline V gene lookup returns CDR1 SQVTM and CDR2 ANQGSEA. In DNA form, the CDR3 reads TGCAGCGTTGGCGGGACAGGGGGTCCTCTTAACTATGGCTACACCTTC. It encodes CSVGGTGGPLNYGYTF.

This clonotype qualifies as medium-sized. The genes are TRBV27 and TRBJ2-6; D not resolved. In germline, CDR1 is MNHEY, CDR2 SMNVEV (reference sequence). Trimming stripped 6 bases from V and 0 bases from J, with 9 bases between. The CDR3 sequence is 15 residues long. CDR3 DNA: TGTGCCAGCAGGACCCCCAGCTCTGGGGCCAACGTCCTGACTTTC. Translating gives CASRTPSSGANVLTF.

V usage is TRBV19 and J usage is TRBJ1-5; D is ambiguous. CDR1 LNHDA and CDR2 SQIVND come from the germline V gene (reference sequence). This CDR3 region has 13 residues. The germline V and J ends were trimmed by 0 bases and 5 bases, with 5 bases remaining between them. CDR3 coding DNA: TGTGCCAGTAGTATAGAGGCACATCAGCCCCAGCATTTT. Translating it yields CASSIEAHQPQHF. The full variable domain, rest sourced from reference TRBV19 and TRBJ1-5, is DGGITQSPKYLFRKEGQNVTLSCEQNLNHDAMYWYRQDPGQGLRLIYYSQIVNDFQKGDIAEGYSVSREKKESFPLTVTSAQKNPTAFYLCASSIEAHQPQHFGDGTRLSIL.

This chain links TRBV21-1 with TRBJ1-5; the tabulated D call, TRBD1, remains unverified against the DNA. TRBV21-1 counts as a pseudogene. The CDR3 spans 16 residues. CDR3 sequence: CASSAPSGLSNQPQHF. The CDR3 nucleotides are TGTGCCAGCAGCGCTCCCTCAGGGCTGAGCAATCAGCCCCAGCATTTT.

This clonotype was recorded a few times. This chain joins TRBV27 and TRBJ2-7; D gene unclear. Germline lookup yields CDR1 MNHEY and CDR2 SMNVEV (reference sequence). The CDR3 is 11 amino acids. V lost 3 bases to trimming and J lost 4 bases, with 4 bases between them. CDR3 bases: TGTGCCAGCAGTTTTGGGTACGAGCAGTACTTC. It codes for CASSFGYEQYF.

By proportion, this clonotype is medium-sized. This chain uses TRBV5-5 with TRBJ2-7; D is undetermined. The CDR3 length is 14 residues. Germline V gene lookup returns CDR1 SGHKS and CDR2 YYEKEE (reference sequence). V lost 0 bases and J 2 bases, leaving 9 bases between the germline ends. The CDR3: CASSLVAQTYEQYF. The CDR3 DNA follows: TGTGCCAGCAGCTTGGTGGCCCAGACCTACGAGCAGTACTTC.

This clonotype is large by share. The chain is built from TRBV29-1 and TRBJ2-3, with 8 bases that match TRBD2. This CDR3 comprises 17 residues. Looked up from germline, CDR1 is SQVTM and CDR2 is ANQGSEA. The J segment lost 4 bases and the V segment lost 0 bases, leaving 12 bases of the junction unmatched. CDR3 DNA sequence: TGCAGCGTTGAAGATCCGGGGGGGGCGCGGAGCGCAGATACGCAGTATTTT. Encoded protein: CSVEDPGGARSADTQYF.

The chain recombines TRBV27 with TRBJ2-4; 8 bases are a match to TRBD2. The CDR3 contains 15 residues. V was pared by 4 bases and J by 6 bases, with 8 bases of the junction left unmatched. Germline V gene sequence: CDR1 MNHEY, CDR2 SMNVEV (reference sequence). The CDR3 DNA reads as TGTGCCAGCAGTTCCGACGGGGGGGAGAGAAACATTCAGTACTTC. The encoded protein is CASSSDGGERNIQYF.

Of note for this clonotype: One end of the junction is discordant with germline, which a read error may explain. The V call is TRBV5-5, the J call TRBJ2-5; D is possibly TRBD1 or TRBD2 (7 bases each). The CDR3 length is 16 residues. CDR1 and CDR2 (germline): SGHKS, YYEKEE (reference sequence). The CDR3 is CASSLYRGGAQETQYF. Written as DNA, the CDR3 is TGCGCCAGCAGCTTATACAGGGGAGGGGCCCAAGAGACCCAGTACTTC.

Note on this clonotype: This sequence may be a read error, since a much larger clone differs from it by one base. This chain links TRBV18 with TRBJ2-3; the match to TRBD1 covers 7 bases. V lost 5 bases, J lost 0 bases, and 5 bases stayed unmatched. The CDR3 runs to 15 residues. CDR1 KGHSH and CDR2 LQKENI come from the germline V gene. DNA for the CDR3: TGTGCCAGCTCAATCAACAGGGGTAGCACAGATACGCAGTATTTT. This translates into CASSINRGSTDTQYF.

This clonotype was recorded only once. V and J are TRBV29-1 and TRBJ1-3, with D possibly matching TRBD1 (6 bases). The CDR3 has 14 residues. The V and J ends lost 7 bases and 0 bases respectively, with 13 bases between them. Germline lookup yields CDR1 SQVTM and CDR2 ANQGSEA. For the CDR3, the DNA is TGCAGCGGGGGGGGCGCCAACTCTGGAAACACCATATATTTT. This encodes CSGGGANSGNTIYF.

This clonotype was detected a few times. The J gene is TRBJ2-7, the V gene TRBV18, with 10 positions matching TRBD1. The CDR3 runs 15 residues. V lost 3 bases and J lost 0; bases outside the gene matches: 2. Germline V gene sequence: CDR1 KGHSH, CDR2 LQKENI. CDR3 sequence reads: CASSPRTGGSYEQYF. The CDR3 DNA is TGTGCCAGCTCACCGAGGACAGGGGGCTCCTACGAGCAGTACTTC.

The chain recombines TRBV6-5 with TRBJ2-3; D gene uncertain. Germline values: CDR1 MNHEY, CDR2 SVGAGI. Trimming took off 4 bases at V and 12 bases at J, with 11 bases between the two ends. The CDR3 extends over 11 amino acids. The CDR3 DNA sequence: TGTGCCAGCAGTTTCCGGGCTCACCAGTATTTT. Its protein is CASSFRAHQYF.

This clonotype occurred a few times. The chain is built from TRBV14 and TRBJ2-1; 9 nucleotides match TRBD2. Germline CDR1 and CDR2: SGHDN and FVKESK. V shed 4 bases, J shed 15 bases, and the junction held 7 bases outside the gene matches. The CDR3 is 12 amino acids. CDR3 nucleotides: TGTGCCAGCAGCCCGACTAGCGGCGCGCGGTTCTTC. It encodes CASSPTSGARFF.

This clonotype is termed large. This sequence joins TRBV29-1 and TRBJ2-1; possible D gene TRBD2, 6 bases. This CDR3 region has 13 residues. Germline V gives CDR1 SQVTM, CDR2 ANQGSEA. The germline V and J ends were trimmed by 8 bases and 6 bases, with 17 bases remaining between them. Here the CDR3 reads CSSNPRLGNEQFF. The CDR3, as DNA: TGCAGCTCGAATCCCCGACTAGGCAATGAGCAGTTCTTC.